This passage covers 20 T cell receptor beta chains from one sample sequenced in a study of CD8 T cells in ankylosing spondylitis. Study outcomes and limitations: For ankylosing spondylitis blood, a TCR beta motif of under 10 highly homologous variants appeared characteristic.

TCRdb reanalysed the 5' RACE reads using MiXCR and keeps one entry per CDR3 protein. The data show approximately 500,000 distinct CDR3 sequences, more than 9.5% seen once. No antigen has been identified for these receptors. The source material was blood, either unsorted or a sorted T cell fraction (not recorded which). Every receptor here comes from a male donor with ankylosing spondylitis.

This clonotype was observed a handful of times. The J gene is TRBJ2-3, the V gene TRBV29-1; 13 bases fit TRBD2. CDR3 size: 16 residues. The germline CDR1 and CDR2 sequences are SQVTM and ANQGSEA. V shed 7 bases and J 2 bases; nucleotides not matched to a gene: 9. Written as DNA, the CDR3 is TGCAGCGCCGCGGGACTAGCGGGATTCTTCACAGATACGCAGTATTTT. It codes for CSAAGLAGFFTDTQYF.

This clonotype was observed at least ten times. The chain combines TRBV12-3 or TRBV12-4 with TRBJ1-6, with TRBD1 identical over 7 bases. Unmatched junction bases numbered 5, after V lost 6 bases and J lost 6 bases. This CDR3 has 14 amino acids. CDR3 coding DNA: TGTGCCAGCAGCCGACAGGGAACTAATTCACCCCTCCACTTT. Amino acids: CASSRQGTNSPLHF.

The V and J genes are TRBV7-2 and TRBJ1-2; D is ambiguous. The germline V gene encodes CDR1 SGHTA and CDR2 FQGNSA. This CDR3 contains 15 residues. V was trimmed by 2 bases and J by 1 base, leaving 11 bases between them. The CDR3 nucleotides read TGTGCCAGCAGCTTAAGTAGCTTCCTTAACTATGGCTACACCTTC. Protein: CASSLSSFLNYGYTF.

This clonotype has at least ten counts. This chain joins TRBV5-1 and TRBJ2-1; 9 bases line up with TRBD2. Per the germline V gene, CDR1 is SGHRS and CDR2 is YFSETQ. The CDR3 is 17 amino acids. Losses at the gene ends were 3 bases for V and 2 bases for J; bases not matched to a gene: 9. The CDR3 sequence is CASSWGLAGVTYNEQFF. CDR3 bases: TGCGCCAGCAGCTGGGGGTTAGCGGGAGTAACCTACAATGAGCAGTTCTTC.

This clonotype has just one count. The germline gene is not matched at one end of the junction; a read error may be the cause. V usage is TRBV20-1 and J usage is TRBJ2-2; D may correspond to TRBD1 or TRBD2 (5 bases each). This CDR3 has 11 residues. Germline-derived CDR1 and CDR2 are DFQATT and SNEGSKA (reference sequence). CDR3 region: CSMDTTGELFF. The CDR3 bases are TGCAGTATGGACACCACTGGGGAGCTGTTCTTT.

The chain links TRBV9 to TRBJ2-3, with a tentative D call TRBD2 (5 bases). Germline-derived CDR1 and CDR2 are SGDLS and YYNGEE. Trimming cost V 1 base and J 2 bases, with 8 bases left between them. The CDR3 runs to 14 residues. The CDR3: CASSVTRDTDTQYF. The CDR3, as DNA: TGTGCCAGCAGCGTAACCCGGGACACAGATACGCAGTATTTT.

This chain uses TRBV20-1 with TRBJ1-1, with TRBD1 identical over 7 bases. The CDR3 is made up of 15 amino acids. Germline V gene data show CDR1 as DFQATT and CDR2 as SNEGSKA (reference sequence). J lost 8 bases, V lost 3 bases, and 15 bases had no gene match. The CDR3 sequence is CSARDRDRSTSEAFF. For the CDR3, the DNA is TGCAGTGCTAGGGACCGGGACAGAAGTACGTCGGAAGCTTTCTTT.

The chain employs TRBV5-1 and TRBJ2-5; the match to TRBD2 covers 14 bases. With 4 bases clipped from V and 4 bases from J, the junction kept 15 bases outside the gene matches. Germline values: CDR1 SGHRS, CDR2 YFSETQ. The CDR3 sequence is 19 residues long. The CDR3 reads CASSPTGLAGGFSGETQYF. The DNA of the CDR3 is TGCGCCAGCAGCCCGACCGGACTAGCGGGAGGTTTTTCAGGAGAGACCCAGTACTTC.

The chain has TRBV24-1 and TRBJ1-2; D is uncertain. V shed 1 base and J shed 8 bases, with 7 bases lying between them. From germline, CDR1 is KGHDR and CDR2 SFDVKD. The CDR3 contains 12 residues. CDR3 residues: CATSDLDLGYTF. The CDR3 DNA reads as TGTGCCACCAGTGATTTAGACCTCGGCTACACCTTC.

With regard to this clonotype: A much larger clone lies a single base off, so this may be a read error. The missing conserved phenylalanine or tryptophan at the end of this CDR3 makes a read error likely. The CDR3: CASSVSSYEQYS. The CDR3, as DNA: TGCGCCAGCAGCGTGTCCTCCTACGAGCAGTACTCC. V is TRBV5-1 and J is TRBJ2-7; D gene uncertain. The CDR3 length is 12 residues. Trimming pared 4 bases from V and 0 bases from J, leaving 5 bases between. The V gene's germline CDR1 is SGHRS and CDR2 YFSETQ.

The chain joins TRBV28 to TRBJ2-7; 7 bases are shared with TRBD2. CDR1 is MDHEN, CDR2 SYDVKM, per germline. The CDR3 covers 14 residues. J lost 7 bases, V lost 2 bases, and 8 bases had no gene match. CDR3 residues: CASSLPTGGGEQYV. The CDR3 bases are TGTGCCAGCAGTTTACCCACGGGGGGAGGAGAGCAGTACGTC.

Many counts were recorded for this clonotype. This chain joins TRBV5-1 and TRBJ2-3; D is perhaps TRBD1 or TRBD2 (5 bases each). The V gene lost 0 bases and the J gene lost 5 bases, with 10 bases spanning the gap. Germline V lookup: CDR1 SGHRS, CDR2 YFSETQ. This CDR3 spans 14 amino acids. CDR3 bases: TGCGCCAGCAGCTTGGAGGGGCGGGTAGATACGCAGTATTTT. Translation gives CASSLEGRVDTQYF.

A few counts support this clonotype. J is TRBJ2-3 and V is TRBV20-1; D gene ambiguous. CDR3 length equals 12 residues. Germline CDR1 and CDR2: DFQATT and SNEGSKA (reference sequence). V lost 2 bases, J lost 4 bases, and 7 bases lay in between. The CDR3 DNA reads TGCAGTGCTAGACCCGGATCAGATACGCAGTATTTT. Encoded protein: CSARPGSDTQYF.

This sequence joins TRBV12-3 or TRBV12-4 and TRBJ2-7; D might be TRBD1 or TRBD2, each matching 5 bases. Deletions cut 8 bases from V and 5 bases from J, with 13 bases between. The CDR3 has 12 residues. CDR3 nucleotide sequence: TGTGCCAGCTCAGCAGGGACCCACGAGCAGTACGTC. Its translation: CASSAGTHEQYV.

The chain couples TRBV27 to TRBJ1-1; D is possibly TRBD1 (6 bases). The germline V gene encodes CDR1 MNHEY and CDR2 SMNVEV (reference sequence). V was clipped by 6 bases and J by 4 bases, with 15 bases between them. The CDR3 has 14 residues. CDR3 region: CASRVQGGFTEAFF. CDR3 nucleotide sequence: TGTGCCAGCAGAGTACAGGGCGGGTTCACTGAAGCTTTCTTT.

There are a few counts of this clonotype. The V and J genes are TRBV20-1 and TRBJ2-3; a weak D match, TRBD1 (6 bases). V was trimmed by 4 bases and J by 5 bases, leaving 16 bases between them. The CDR3 contains 14 residues. Germline values: CDR1 DFQATT, CDR2 SNEGSKA (reference sequence). The DNA for the CDR3 is TGCAGTGCTACCGGACAGTTGGGCGGAGATACGCAGTATTTT. It translates to CSATGQLGGDTQYF.

The table lists this clonotype with a count of one. The gene calls are TRBV7-2 and TRBJ2-1, with TRBD2 identical over 8 bases. The CDR3 totals 15 residues. Germline V gene data show CDR1 as SGHTA and CDR2 as FQGNSA. V dropped 1 base and J dropped 10; count of bases not matched to a gene: 9. The chain's CDR3 is CASSLVARLAGEQFF. The CDR3 DNA reads as TGTGCCAGCAGCTTAGTCGCCCGTTTAGCGGGAGAGCAGTTCTTC.

The rearrangement links TRBV20-1 to TRBJ1-1; possibly TRBD1 for D (6 bases). V was pared by 5 bases and J by 10 bases, with 17 bases between. This CDR3 contains 12 residues. The germline V gene encodes CDR1 DFQATT and CDR2 SNEGSKA (reference sequence). The CDR3: CSASQQGPGAFF. CDR3 nucleotide sequence: TGCAGTGCTTCCCAACAGGGCCCAGGAGCTTTCTTT.

In this sample, this clonotype turned up a few times. V gene TRBV5-1 combines with J gene TRBJ2-2; weak D call: TRBD1 (5 bases). The CDR3 covers 17 residues. Trimming took off 1 base at V and 1 base at J, with 14 bases between the two ends. Germline V CDR1 and CDR2: SGHRS, YFSETQ. The CDR3 DNA sequence: TGCGCCAGCAGCTTGCGGTCGACAGTCGTGAACACCGGGGAGCTGTTTTTT. Translated, it gives CASSLRSTVVNTGELFF. The full variable domain, its missing parts supplied by reference TRBV5-1 and TRBJ2-2, is KAGVTQTPRYLIKTRGQQVTLSCSPISGHRSVSWYQQTPGQGLQFLFEYFSETQRNKGNFPGRFSGRQFSNSRSEMNVSTLELGDSALYLCASSLRSTVVNTGELFFGEGSRLTVL.

This clonotype was seen at least ten times. J is TRBJ2-3 and V is TRBV24-1; 7 positions agree with TRBD1. V was clipped by 10 bases and J by 2 bases; unmatched bases: 5. Per germline, CDR1 KGHDR and CDR2 SFDVKD. The CDR3 totals 13 residues. CDR3 DNA sequence: TGTGCCACATCGGGACAGCTCACAGATACGCAGTATTTT. Encoded protein: CATSGQLTDTQYF.